The TCR beta chain described here comes from a study of T cells in Graves' hyperthyroidism and ophthalmopathy. Study-level information: Peripheral blood collection took place at initial diagnosis, before any treatment.

RNA transcripts provided the source from which TCR beta CDR3 regions were amplified. Using the HTBI primer set, a first-round RT-PCR was run on the TCR CDR3. MiXCR, applied by TCRdb to the multiplex PCR reads, yields one record per CDR3 protein. The data hold hundreds of thousands of distinct CDR3 sequences, with 35% to 40% observed a single time. Absent ophthalmopathy progression within 18 months defined stable Graves' hyperthyroidism. Input material: blood. This clonotype was sampled from a man younger than 35 with Graves' hyperthyroidism.

CDR3 bases: TGTGCCAGCAGCCAAGGTGCAGTCTATAGCAATCAGCCCCAGCATTTT. It is translated as CASSQGAVYSNQPQHF. The chain has TRBV5-5 and TRBJ1-5; D unresolved. Trimming stripped 4 bases from V and 0 bases from J, with 14 bases between. Germline assignment: CDR1 SGHKS and CDR2 YYEKEE (reference sequence). The CDR3 runs to 16 residues.